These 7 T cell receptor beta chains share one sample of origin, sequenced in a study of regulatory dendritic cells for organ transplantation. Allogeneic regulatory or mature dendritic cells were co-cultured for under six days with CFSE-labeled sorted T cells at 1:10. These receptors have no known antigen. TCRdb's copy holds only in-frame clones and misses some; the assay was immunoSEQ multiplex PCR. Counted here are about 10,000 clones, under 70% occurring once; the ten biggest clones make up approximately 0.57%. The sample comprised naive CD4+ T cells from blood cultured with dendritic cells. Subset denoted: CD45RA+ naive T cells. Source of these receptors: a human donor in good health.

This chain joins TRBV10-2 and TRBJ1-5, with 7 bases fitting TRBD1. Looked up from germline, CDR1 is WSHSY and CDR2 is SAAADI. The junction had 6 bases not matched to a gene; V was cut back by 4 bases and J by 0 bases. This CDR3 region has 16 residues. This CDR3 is CASSGRGSYSNQPQHF. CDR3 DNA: TGCGCCAGCAGTGGCAGGGGGTCCTATAGCAATCAGCCCCAGCATTTT.

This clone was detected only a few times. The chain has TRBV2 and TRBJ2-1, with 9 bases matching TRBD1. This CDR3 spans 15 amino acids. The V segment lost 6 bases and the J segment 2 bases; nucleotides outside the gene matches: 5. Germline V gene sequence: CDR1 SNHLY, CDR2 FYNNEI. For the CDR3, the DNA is TGTGCCAGCAGACGACAGGGGGGCACCTACAATGAGCAGTTCTTC. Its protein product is CASRRQGGTYNEQFF.

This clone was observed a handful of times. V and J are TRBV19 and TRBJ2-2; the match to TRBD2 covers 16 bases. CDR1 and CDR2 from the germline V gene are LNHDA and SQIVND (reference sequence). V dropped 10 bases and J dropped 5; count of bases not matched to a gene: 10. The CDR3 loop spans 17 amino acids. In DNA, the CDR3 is TGTGCCACCAAGCCGGGACTAGCGGGGGGGTGGACCGGGGAGCTGTTTTTT. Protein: CATKPGLAGGWTGELFF.

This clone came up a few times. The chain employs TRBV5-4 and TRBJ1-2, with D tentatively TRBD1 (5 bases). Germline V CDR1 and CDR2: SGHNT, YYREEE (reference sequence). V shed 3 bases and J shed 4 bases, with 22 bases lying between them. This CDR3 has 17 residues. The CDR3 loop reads CASSWGGEERASYGYTF. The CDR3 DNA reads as TGTGCCAGCAGCTGGGGGGGTGAGGAGAGGGCTAGCTATGGCTACACCTTC.

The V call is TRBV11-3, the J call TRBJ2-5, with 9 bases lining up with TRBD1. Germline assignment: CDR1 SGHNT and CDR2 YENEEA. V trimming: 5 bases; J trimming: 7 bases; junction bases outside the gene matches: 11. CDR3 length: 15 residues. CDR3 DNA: TGTGCCAGCAGCCCAGAGCCGGGACAGGGAGGGACCCAGTACTTC. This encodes CASSPEPGQGGTQYF.

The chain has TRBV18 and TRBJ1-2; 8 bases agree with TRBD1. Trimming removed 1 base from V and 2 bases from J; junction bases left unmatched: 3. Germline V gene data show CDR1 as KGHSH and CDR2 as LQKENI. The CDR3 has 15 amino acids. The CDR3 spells CASSPQDRANYGYTF. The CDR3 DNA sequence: TGTGCCAGCTCACCACAGGACAGGGCCAACTATGGCTACACCTTC.

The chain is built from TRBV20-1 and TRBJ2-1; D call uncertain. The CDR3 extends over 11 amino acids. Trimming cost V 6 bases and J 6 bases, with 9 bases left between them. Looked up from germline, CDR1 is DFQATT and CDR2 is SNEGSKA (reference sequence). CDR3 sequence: CSAKTGNEQFF. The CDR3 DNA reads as TGCAGTGCGAAGACTGGCAATGAGCAGTTCTTC.